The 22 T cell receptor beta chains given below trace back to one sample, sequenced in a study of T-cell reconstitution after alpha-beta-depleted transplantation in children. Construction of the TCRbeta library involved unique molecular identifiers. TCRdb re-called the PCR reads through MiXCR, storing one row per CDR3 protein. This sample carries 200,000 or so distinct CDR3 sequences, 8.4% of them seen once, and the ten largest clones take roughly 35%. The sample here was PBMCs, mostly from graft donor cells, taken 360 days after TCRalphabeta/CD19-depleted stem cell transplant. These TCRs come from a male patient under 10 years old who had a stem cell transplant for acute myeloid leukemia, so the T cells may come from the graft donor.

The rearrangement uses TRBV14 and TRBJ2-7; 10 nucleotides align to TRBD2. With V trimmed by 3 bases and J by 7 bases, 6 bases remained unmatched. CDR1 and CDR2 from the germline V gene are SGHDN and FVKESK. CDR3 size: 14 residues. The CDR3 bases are TGTGCCAGCAGCCAGCTAGCGGGAGTGAGAGAGCAGTACTTC. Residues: CASSQLAGVREQYF. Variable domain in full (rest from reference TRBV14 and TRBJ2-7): EAGVTQFPSHSVIEKGQTVTLRCDPISGHDNLYWYRRVMGKEIKFLLHFVKESKQDESGMPNNRFLAERTGGTYSTLKVQPAELEDSGVYFCASSQLAGVREQYFGPGTRLTVT.

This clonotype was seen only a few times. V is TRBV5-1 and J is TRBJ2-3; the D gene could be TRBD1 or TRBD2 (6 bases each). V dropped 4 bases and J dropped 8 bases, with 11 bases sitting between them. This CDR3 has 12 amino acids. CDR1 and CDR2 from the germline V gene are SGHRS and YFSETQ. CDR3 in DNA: TGCGCCAGCAGCCCACAGGGAGGTACGCAGTATTTT. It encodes CASSPQGGTQYF. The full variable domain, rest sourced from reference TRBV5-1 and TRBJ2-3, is KAGVTQTPRYLIKTRGQQVTLSCSPISGHRSVSWYQQTPGQGLQFLFEYFSETQRNKGNFPGRFSGRQFSNSRSEMNVSTLELGDSALYLCASSPQGGTQYFGPGTRLTVL.

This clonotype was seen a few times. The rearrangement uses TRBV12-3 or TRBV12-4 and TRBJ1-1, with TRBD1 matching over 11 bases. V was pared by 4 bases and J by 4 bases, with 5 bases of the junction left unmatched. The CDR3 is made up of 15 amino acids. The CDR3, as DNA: TGTGCCAGCAGTTCAACCGGGACAGGGGGCACTGAAGCTTTCTTT. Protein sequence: CASSSTGTGGTEAFF.

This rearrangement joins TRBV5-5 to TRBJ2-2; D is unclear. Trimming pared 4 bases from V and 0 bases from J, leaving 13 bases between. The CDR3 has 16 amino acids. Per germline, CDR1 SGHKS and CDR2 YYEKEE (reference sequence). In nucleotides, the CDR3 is TGTGCCAGCAGCCCCCGCGGCGGACCGAACACCGGGGAGCTGTTTTTT. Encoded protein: CASSPRGGPNTGELFF.

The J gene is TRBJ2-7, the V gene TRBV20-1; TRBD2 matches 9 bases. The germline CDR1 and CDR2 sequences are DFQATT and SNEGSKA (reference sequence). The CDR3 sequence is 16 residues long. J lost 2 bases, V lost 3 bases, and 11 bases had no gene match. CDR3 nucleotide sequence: TGCAGTGCTAGTTCGGTCAGCGGGAGGAACCCCTACGAGCAGTACTTC. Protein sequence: CSASSVSGRNPYEQYF.

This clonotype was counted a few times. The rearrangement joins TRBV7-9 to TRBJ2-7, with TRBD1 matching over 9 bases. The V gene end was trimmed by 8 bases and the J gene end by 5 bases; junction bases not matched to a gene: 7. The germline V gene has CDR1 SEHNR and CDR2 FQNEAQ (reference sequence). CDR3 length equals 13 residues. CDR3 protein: CASSRDRVHEQYV. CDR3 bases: TGTGCCAGCTCTCGGGACAGGGTTCACGAGCAGTACGTC.

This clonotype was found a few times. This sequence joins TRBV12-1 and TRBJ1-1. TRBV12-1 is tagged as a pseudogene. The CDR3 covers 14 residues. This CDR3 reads CASSPREVDTEAFF. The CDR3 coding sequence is TGTGCCAGCAGCCCAAGAGAAGTGGACACTGAAGCTTTCTTT.

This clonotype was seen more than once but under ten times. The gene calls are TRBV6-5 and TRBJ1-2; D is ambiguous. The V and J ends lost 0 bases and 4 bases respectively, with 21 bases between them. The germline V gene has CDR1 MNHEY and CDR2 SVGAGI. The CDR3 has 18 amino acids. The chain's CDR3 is CASSYSIGDPWASYGYTF. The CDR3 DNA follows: TGTGCCAGCAGTTACTCGATTGGTGACCCCTGGGCATCCTATGGCTACACCTTC.

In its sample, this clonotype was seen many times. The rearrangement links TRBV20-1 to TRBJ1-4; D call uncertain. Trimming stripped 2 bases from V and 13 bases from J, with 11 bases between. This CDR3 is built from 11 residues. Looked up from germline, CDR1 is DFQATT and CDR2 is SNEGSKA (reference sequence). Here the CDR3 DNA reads TGCAGTGCTAGAATTGAGCAGAGACTGTTTTTT. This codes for CSARIEQRLFF.

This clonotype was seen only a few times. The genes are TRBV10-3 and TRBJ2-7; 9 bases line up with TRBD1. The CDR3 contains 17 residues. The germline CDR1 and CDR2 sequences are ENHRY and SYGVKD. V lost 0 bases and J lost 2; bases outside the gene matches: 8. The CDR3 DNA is TGTGCCATCAGTGAGTCGCCTTACAGGGGGCAACCCTACGAGCAGTACGTC. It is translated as CAISESPYRGQPYEQYV.

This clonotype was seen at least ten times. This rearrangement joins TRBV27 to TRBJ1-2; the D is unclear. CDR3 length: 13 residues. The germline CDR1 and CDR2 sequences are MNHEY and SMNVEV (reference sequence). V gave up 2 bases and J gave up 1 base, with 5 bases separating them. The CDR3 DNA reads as TGTGCCAGCAGTTTACGCAGTAACTATGGCTACACCTTC. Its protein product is CASSLRSNYGYTF.

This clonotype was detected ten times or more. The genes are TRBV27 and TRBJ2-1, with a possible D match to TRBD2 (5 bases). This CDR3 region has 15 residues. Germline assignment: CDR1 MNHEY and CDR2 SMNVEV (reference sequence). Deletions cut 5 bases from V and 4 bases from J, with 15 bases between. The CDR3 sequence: CASSRALEVYNEQFF. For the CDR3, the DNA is TGTGCCAGCAGTCGGGCCCTGGAGGTGTACAATGAGCAGTTCTTC.

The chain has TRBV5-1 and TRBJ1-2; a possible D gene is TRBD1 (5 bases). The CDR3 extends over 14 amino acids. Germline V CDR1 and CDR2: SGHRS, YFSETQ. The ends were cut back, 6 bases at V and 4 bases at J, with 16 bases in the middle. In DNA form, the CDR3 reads TGCGCCAGCACCTCCCGGGGGAACGGCTATGGCTACACCTTC. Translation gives CASTSRGNGYGYTF.

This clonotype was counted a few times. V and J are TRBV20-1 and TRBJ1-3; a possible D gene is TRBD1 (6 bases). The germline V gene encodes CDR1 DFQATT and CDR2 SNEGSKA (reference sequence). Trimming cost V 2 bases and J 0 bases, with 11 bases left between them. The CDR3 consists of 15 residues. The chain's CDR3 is CSARIGQISGNTIYF. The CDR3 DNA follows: TGCAGTGCTAGAATCGGACAGATCTCTGGAAACACCATATATTTT.

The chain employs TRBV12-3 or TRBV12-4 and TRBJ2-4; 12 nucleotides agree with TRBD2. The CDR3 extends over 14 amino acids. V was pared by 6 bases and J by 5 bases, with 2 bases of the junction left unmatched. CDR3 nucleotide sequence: TGTGCCAGCAGGGGACTAGCGGGCCAAAACATTCAGTACTTC. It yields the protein CASRGLAGQNIQYF.

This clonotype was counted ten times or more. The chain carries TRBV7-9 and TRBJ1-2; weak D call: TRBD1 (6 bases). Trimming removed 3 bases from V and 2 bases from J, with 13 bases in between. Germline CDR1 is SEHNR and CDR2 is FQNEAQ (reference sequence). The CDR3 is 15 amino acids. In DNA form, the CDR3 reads TGTGCCAGCAGCTTTTTTGGGGGGCGAAACTATGGCTACACCTTC. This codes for CASSFFGGRNYGYTF. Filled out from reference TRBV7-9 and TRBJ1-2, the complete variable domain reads DTGVSQNPRHKITKRGQNVTFRCDPISEHNRLYWYRQTLGQGPEFLTYFQNEAQLEKSRLLSDRFSAERPKGSFSTLEIQRTEQGDSAMYLCASSFFGGRNYGYTFGSGTRLTVV.

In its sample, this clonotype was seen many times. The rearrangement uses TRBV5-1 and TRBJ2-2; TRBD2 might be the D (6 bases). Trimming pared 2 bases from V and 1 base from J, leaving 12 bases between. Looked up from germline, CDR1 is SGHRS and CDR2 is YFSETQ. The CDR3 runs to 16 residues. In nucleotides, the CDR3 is TGCGCCAGCAGCTTACCTCGGGGAGGGAACACCGGGGAGCTGTTTTTT. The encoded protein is CASSLPRGGNTGELFF.

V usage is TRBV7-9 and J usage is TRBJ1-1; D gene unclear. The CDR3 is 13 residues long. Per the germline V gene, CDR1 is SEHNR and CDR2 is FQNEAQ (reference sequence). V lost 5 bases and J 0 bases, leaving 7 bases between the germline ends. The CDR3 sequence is CASSRWMNTEAFF. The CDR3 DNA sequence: TGTGCCAGCAGCCGATGGATGAACACTGAAGCTTTCTTT.

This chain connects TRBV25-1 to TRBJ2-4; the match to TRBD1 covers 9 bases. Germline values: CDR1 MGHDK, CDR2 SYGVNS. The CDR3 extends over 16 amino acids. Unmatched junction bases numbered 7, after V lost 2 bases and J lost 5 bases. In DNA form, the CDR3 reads TGTGCCAGCAGTGAAAGGGACAGGGTCAGAGAAAACATTCAGTACTTC. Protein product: CASSERDRVRENIQYF.

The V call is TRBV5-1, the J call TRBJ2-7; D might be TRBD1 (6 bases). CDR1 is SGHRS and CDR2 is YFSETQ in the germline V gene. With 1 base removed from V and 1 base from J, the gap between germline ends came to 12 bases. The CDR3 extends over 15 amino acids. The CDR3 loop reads CASSLPPGESYEQYF. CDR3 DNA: TGCGCCAGCAGCTTGCCCCCAGGGGAATCCTACGAGCAGTACTTC.

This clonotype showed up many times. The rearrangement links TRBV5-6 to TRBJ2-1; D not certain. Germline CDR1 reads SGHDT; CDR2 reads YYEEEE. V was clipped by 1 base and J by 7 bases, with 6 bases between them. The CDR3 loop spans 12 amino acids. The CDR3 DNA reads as TGTGCCAGCAGCTTGATGGCTAATGAGCAGTTCTTC. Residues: CASSLMANEQFF.

The CDR3 spells CSARWIRSGRVDEQFF. For the CDR3, the DNA is TGCAGTGCTAGGTGGATCCGGAGCGGGAGGGTAGATGAGCAGTTCTTC. This rearrangement joins TRBV20-1 to TRBJ2-1; TRBD2 matches at 10 bases. Germline V lookup: CDR1 DFQATT, CDR2 SNEGSKA (reference sequence). Trimming took 3 bases from V and 8 from J; bases not matched to a gene: 13. The CDR3 totals 16 residues.